This record concerns one T cell receptor beta chain sequence. As yet, its antigen is unknown. The data originate from a study of identical twins. Overall study results and limits: Models underpredicted monozygotic twin sharing of out-of-frame TCR alpha. Instead of following the same donors, the conclusions were based on cross-sectional statistical analysis. When twins shared out-of-frame alpha sequences, those sequences had excess low generation probability.

cDNA carried unique molecular identifiers, and a universal primer site was added by template switching. TCRdb reanalysed the 5' RACE reads using MiXCR and keeps one entry per CDR3 protein. The sample has more than 1.5 million distinct CDR3 sequences, under 35% seen once. Sequenced sample: cord blood. The origin of this receptor is a newborn girl in good health.

The CDR3 reads CSARQASGDIQYF. CDR3 DNA sequence: TGCAGTGCTAGGCAGGCGTCAGGGGACATTCAGTACTTC. V is TRBV20-1 and J is TRBJ2-4; D may be TRBD1 (6 bases). The CDR3 is 13 amino acids. V dropped 3 bases and J dropped 8 bases, with 14 bases sitting between them. CDR1 is DFQATT and CDR2 is SNEGSKA in the germline V gene (reference sequence).